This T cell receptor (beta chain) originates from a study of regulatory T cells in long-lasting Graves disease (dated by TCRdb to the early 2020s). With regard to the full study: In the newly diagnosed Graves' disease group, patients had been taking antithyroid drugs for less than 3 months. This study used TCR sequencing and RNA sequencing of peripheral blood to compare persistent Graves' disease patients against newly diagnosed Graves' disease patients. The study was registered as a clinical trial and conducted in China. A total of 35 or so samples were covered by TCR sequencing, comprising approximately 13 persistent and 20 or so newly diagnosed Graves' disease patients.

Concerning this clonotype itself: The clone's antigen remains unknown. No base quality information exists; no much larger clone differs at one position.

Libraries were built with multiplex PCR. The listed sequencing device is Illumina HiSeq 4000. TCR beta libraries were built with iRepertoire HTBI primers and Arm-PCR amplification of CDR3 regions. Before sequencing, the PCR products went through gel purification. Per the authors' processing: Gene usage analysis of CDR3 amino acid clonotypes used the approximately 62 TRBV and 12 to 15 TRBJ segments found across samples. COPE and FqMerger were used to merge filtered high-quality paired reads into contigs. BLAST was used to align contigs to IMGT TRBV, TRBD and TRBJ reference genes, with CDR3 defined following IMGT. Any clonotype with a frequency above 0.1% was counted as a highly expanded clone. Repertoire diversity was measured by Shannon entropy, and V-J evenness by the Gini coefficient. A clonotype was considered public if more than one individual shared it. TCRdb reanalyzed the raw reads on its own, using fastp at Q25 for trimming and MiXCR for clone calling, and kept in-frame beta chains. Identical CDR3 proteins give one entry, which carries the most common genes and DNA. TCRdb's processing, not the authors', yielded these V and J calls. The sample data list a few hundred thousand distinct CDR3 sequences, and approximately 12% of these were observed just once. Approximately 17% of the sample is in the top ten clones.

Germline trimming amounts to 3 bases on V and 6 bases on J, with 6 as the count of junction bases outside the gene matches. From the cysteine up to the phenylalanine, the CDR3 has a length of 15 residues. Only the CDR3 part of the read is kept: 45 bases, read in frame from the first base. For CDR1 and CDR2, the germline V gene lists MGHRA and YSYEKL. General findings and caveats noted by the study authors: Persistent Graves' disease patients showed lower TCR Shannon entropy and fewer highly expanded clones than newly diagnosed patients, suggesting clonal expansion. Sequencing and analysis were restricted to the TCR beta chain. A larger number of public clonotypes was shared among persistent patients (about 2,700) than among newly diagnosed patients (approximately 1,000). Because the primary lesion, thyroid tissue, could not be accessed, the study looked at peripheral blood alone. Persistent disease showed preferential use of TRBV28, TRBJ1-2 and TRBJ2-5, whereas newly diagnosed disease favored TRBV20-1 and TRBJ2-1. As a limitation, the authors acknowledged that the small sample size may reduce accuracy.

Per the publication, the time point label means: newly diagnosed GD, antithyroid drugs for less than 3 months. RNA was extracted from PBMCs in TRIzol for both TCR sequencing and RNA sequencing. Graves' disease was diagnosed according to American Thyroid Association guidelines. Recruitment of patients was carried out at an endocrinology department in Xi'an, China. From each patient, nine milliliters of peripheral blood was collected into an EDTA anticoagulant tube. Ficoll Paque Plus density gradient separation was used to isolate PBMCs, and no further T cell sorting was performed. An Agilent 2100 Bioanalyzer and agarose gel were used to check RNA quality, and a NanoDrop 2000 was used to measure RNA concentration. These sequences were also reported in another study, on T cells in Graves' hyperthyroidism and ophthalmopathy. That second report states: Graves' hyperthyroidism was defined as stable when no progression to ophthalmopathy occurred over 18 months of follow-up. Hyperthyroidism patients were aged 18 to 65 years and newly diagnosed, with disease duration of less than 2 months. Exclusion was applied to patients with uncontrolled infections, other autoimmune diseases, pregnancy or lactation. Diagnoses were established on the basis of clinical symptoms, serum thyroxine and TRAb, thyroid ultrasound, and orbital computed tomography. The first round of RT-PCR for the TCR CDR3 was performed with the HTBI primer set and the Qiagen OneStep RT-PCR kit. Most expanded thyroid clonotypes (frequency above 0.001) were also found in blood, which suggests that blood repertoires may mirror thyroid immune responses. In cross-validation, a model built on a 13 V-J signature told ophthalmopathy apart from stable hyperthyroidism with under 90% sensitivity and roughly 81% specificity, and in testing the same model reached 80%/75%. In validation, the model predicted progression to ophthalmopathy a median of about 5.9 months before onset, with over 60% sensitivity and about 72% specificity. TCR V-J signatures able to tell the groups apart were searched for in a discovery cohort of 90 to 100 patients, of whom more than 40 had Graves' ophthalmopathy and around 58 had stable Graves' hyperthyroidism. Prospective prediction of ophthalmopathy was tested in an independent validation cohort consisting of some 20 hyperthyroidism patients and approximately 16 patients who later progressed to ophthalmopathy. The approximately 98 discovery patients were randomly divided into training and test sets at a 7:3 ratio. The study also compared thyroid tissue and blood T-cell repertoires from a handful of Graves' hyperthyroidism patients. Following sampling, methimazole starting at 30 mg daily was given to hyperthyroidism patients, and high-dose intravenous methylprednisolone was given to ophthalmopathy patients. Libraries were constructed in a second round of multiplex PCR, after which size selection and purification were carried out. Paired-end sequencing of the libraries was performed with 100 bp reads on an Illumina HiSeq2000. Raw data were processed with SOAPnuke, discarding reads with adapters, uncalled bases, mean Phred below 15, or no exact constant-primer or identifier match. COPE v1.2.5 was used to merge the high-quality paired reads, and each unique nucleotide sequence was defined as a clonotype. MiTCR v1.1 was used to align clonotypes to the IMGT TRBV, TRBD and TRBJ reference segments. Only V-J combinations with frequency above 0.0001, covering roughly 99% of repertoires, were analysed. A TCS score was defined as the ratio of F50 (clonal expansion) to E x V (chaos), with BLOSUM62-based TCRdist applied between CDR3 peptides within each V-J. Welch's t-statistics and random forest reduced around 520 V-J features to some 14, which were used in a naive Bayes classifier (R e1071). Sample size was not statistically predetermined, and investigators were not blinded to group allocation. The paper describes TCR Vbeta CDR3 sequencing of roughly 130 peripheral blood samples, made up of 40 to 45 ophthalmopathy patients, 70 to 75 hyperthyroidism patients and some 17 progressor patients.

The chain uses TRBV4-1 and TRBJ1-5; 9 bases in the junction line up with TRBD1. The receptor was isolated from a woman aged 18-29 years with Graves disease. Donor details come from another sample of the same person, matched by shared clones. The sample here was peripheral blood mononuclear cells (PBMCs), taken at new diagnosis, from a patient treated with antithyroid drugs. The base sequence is TGCGCCAGCAGCCAGGAACAGGGGGCAGTTCAGCCCCAGCATTTT. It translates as CASSQEQGAVQPQHF.